This T cell receptor (beta chain) is drawn from a study of blood T cell repertoires in COVID-19. Study background: PBMCs, B-cell-depleted T cells, or T cells were the source of the cDNA or gDNA that made up the material.

The V end was cut by 0 bases, the J end by 0 bases, with 12 bases between. Germline CDR1 and CDR2: SGDLS and YYNGEE. The CDR3 covers 16 residues. In the original analysis: Nucleated cell counts were estimated from reference gene primer amplification. Profiled with immunoSEQ multiplex PCR; TCRdb holds only in-frame clones, not every one. V and J calls and clone size are copied from that table; D and trimming were computed from the DNA. In the table there are 200,000 or so clones, roughly 84% of which are singletons. Individuals drawn from 24 US areas were about 18 to 90 years old. Sequenced material: PBMCs or T cells enriched from blood (not recorded which). The V gene is TRBV9, the J gene TRBJ1-1, with D maybe TRBD1 (5 bases). This clonotype originated in a middle-aged man who had recovered from COVID-19. For the CDR3, the DNA is TGTGCCAGCAGCGTAGTTTTTCCAGGGATGAACACTGAAGCTTTCTTT. This codes for CASSVVFPGMNTEAFF.